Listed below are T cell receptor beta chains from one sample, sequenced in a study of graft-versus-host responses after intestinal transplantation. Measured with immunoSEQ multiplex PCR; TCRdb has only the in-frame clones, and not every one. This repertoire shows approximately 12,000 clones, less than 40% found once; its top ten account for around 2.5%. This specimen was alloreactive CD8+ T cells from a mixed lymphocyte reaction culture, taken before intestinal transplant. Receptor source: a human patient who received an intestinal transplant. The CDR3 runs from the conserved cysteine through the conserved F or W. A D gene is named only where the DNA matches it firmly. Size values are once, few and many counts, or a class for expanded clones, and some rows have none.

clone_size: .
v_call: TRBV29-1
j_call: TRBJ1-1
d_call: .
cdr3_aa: CSVSGAPLEAFF
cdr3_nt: TGCAGCGTTTCCGGGGCCCCACTTGAAGCTTTCTTT

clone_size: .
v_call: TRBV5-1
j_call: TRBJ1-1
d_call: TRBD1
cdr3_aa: CASSQGAGPEAFF
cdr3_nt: TGCGCCAGCAGCCAGGGGGCCGGCCCTGAAGCTTTCTTT

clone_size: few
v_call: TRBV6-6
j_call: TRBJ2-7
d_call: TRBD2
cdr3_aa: CASSSGLAVYEQYF
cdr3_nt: TGTGCCAGCAGCTCGGGACTAGCGGTCTACGAGCAGTACTTC

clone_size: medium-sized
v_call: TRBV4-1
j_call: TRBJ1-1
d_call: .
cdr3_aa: CASSQWVTNTEAFF
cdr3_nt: TGCGCCAGCAGCCAGTGGGTCACGAACACTGAAGCTTTCTTT

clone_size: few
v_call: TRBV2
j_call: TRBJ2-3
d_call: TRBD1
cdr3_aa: CASRGQSRTDTQYF
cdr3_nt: TGTGCCAGCAGGGGACAGTCTCGCACAGATACGCAGTATTTT

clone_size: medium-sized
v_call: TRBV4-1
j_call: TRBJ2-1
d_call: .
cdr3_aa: CASSQDGWGATFEQFF
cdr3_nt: TGCGCCAGCAGCCAAGATGGGTGGGGGGCTACCTTTGAGCAGTTCTTC

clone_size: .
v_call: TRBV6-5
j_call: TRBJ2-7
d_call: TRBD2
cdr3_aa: CASSTIAGSLEQYF
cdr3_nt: TGTGCCAGCAGTACAATAGCGGGGTCGCTCGAGCAGTACTTC

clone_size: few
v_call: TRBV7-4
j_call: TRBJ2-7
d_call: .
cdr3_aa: CASSFSQGSHEQYF
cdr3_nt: TGTGCCAGCAGCTTCTCTCAGGGGTCCCACGAGCAGTACTTC

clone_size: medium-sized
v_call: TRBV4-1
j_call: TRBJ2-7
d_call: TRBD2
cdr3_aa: CASSHLAGTTYEQYF
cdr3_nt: TGCGCCAGCAGCCACCTAGCGGGAACAACCTACGAGCAGTACTTC

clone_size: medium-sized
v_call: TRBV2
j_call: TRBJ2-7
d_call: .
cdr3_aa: CASSATGLYEQYF
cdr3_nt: TGTGCCAGCAGTGCTACAGGGTTGTACGAGCAGTACTTC

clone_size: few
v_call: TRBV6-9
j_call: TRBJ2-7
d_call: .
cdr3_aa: CASSYGGGPYEQYF
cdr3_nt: TGTGCCAGCAGTTATGGCGGGGGCCCCTACGAGCAGTACTTC

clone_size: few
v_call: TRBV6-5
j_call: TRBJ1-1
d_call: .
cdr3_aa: CASIPLRQNTEAFF
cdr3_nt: TGTGCCAGCATTCCCCTGCGGCAGAACACTGAAGCTTTCTTT

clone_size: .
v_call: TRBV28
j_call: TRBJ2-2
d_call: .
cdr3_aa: CASSLVGSLVTGELFF
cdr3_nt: TGTGCCAGCAGTTTAGTAGGGAGTTTGGTAACCGGGGAGCTGTTTTTT

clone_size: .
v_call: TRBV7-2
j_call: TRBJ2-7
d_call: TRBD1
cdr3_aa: CASSLVGGRGYEQYF
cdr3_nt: TGTGCCAGCAGCTTAGTGGGTGGCAGGGGGTACGAGCAGTACTTC

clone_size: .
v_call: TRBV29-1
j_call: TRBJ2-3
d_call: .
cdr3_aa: CSVEDRQGYGHLYTDTQYF
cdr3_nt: TGCAGCGTTGAAGATCGGCAGGGGTACGGCCACCTATACACAGATACGCAGTATTTT

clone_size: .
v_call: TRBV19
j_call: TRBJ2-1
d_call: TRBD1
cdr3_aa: CASTTPHRGDEQFF
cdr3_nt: TGTGCCAGTACCACGCCTCACAGGGGCGATGAGCAGTTCTTC

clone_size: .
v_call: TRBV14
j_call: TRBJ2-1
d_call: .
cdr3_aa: CASSLLQGNEQFF
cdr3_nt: TGTGCCAGCAGCCTATTACAGGGCAATGAGCAGTTCTTC

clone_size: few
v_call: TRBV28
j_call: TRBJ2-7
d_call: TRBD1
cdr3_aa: CASSLEQGVYEQYF
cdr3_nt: TGTGCCAGCAGTTTGGAACAGGGGGTCTACGAGCAGTACTTC

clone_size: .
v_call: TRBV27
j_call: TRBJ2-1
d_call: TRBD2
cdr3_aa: CASSLLAAYNEQFF
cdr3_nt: TGTGCCAGCAGTTTACTAGCGGCCTACAATGAGCAGTTCTTC

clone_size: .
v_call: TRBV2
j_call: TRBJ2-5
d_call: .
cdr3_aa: CASLGRGAEETQYF
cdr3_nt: TGTGCCAGCCTGGGCAGGGGGGCCGAAGAGACCCAGTACTTC

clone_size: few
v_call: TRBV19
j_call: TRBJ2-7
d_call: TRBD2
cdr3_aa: CASSMAGGSREQYF
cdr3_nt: TGTGCCAGTAGTATGGCGGGGGGCTCCCGCGAGCAGTACTTC

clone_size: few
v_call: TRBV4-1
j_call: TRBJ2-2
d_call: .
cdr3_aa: CASSQDGAGELFF
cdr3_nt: TGCGCCAGCAGCCAAGATGGGGCGGGGGAGCTGTTTTTT

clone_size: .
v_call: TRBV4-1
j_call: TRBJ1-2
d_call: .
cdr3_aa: CASSQVMAANYGYTF
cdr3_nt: TGCGCCAGCAGCCAAGTTATGGCAGCTAACTATGGCTACACCTTC

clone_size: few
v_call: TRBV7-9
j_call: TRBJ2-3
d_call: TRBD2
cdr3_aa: CATSHLLAGATDTQYF
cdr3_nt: TGTGCCACAAGCCACCTACTAGCGGGAGCAACAGATACGCAGTATTTT

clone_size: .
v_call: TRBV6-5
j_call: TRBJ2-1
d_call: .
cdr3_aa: CASSYSDNYNEQFF
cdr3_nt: TGTGCCAGCAGTTACTCGGACAACTACAATGAGCAGTTCTTC

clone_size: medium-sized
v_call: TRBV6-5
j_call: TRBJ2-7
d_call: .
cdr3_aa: CASSYSKGGEQYF
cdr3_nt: TGTGCCAGCAGTTACTCGAAAGGGGGCGAGCAGTACTTC

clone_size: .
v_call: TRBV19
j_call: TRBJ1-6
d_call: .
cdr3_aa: CATPGRSPLHF
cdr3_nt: TGTGCCACCCCCGGCCGATCACCCCTCCACTTT